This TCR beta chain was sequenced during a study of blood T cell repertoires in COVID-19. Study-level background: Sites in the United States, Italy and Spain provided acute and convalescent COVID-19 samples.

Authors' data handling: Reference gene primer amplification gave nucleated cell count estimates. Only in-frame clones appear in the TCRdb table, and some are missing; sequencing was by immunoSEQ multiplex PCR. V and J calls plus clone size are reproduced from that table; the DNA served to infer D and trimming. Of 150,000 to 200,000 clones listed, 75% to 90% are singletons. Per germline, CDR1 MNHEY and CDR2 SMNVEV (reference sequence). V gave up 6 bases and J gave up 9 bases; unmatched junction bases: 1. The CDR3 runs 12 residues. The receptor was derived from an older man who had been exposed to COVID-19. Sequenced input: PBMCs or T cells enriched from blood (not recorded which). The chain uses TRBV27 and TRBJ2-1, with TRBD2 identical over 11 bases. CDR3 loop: CASRLAGGEQFF. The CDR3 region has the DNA TGTGCCAGCAGGCTAGCGGGAGGTGAGCAGTTCTTC.